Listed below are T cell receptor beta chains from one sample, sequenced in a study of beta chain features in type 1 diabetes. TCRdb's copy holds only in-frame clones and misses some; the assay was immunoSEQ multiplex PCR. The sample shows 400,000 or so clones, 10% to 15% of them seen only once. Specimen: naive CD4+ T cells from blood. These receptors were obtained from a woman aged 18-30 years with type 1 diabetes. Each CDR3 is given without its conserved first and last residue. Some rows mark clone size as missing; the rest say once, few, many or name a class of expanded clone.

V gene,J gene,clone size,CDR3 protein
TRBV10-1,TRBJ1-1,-,ASSEGAAPEAF
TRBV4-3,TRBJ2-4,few,ASSQDRGGGIGAKNIQY
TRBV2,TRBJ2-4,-,ASSEAGQRGGTQY
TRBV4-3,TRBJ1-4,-,ASSLGRTEKLF
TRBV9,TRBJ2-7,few,ASSASGGLSYEQY
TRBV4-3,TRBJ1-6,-,ASSQELWREPNSPLH
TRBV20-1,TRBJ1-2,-,SAVDRGYT
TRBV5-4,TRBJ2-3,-,ASSPAGGTRTQY
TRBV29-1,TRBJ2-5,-,SVEGGLAPETQY
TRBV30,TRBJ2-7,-,AWSVGGLYEQY
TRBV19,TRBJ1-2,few,ASTKLDAGGYT
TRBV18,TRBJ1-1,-,ASSDNRGTEAF
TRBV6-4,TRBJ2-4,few,ASSAVQGGSIQY
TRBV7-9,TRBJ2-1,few,ASSRAGPNEQF
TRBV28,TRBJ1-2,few,ASSMRSSYGYT
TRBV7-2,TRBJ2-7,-,ASSFPPGQGVEQY
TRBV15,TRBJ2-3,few,ATSRDQAGLADTQY
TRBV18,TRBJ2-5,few,ASSPPSEETQY
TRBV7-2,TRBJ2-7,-,ASSLAWDNDYEQY
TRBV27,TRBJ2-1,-,ASRPLLAGVLDEQF
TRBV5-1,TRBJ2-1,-,ASSLGGVPSWNEQF
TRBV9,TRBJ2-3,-,ASSLGTFTDTQY
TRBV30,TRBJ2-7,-,AWSVLRVQY
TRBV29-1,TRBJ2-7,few,SVRLAGGSYEQY
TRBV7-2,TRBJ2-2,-,AEMRTGELF
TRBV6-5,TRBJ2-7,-,ASKSASNGGEQY
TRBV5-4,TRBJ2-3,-,ASSERSGTDTQY
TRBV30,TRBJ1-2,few,AWSAQVLGGYT
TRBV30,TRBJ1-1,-,AWSLSVEAF
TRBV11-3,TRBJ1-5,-,ASSLDPDQPQH
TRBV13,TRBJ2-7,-,ASSGGQTKYEQY
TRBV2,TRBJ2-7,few,ASGLSYEQY
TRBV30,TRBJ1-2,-,AWSFSVGLYGYT
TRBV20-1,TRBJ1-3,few,SDKSGNTIY
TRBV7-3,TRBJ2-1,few,ASSSGSGNEQF
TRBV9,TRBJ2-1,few,ASSVSGEQF
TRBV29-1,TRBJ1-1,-,SWGQVNTEAF
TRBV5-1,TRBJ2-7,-,ASSTQGVSSNEQY
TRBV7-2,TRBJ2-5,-,ASSRDSQETQY
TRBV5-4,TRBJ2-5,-,ASSSRGGTQETQY
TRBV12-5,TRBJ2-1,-,ASGLGGNEQF
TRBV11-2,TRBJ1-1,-,ASSTRQGMNTEAF
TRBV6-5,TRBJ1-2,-,ASRDNRQGANGYT
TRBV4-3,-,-,ASSPDRLGYEQY
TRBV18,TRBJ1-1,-,ASSPGQNTEAF
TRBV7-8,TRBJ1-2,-,ASSLAGTEYT
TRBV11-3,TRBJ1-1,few,ASSLEGGTEAF
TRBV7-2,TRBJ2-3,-,ASSSGLAGVGGADTQY
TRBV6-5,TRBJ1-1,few,ASSYRGVGREAF
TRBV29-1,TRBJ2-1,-,SVAPPGTYNEQF
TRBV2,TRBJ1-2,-,ASRGRATGYT
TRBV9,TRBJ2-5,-,ASSVGSGRDQETQY
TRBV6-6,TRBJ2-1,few,ASSSLAANEQF
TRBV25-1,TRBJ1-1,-,ASSGDRGYTEAF
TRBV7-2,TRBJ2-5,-,ASSPTTVARRETQY
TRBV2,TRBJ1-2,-,ASTTRGYGYT
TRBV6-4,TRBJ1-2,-,ASSNGGGSYGYT
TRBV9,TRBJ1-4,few,ASSPTGTAGEKLF
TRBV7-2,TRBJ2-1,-,ASSPRLADNEQF
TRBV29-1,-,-,SVAQGESYEQY